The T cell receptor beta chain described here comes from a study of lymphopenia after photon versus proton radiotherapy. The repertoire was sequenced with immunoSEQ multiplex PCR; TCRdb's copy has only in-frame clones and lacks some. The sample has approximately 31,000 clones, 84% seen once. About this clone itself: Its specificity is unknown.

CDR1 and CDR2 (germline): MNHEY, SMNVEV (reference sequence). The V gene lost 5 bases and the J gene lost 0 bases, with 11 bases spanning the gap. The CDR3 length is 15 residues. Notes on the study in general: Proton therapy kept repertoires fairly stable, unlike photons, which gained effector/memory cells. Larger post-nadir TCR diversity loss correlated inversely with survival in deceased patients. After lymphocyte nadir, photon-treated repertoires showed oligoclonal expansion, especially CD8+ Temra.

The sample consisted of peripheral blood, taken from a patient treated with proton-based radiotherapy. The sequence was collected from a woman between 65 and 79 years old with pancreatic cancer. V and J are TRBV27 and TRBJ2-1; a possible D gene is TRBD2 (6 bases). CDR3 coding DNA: TGTGCCAGCAGTGCGGACTACAGCTCCTACAATGAGCAGTTCTTC. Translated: CASSADYSSYNEQFF.